Described below is a single T cell receptor beta chain sequence and its context. Assay: immunoSEQ multiplex PCR; the TCRdb copy retains only in-frame clones and omits some. The sample yields 80,000 to 90,000 clones, 75% to 90% seen once. These data originate in a study of blood T cell repertoires in COVID-19. Study at large: PBMCs, B-cell-depleted T cells, or T cells provided the cDNA or gDNA that made up the material.

This TCR was sampled from an older man with active or convalescent COVID-19. The source material was peripheral blood.

The CDR3 region is CASSPGQGFTEAFF. In DNA, the CDR3 is TGTGCCAGCTCACCAGGACAGGGGTTCACTGAAGCTTTCTTT. The chain links TRBV18 to TRBJ1-1, with 9 bases lining up with TRBD1. The CDR3 extends over 14 amino acids. Germline trimming cut 2 bases from V and 4 bases from J; bases unmatched to any gene: 2. Looked up from germline, CDR1 is KGHSH and CDR2 is LQKENI.